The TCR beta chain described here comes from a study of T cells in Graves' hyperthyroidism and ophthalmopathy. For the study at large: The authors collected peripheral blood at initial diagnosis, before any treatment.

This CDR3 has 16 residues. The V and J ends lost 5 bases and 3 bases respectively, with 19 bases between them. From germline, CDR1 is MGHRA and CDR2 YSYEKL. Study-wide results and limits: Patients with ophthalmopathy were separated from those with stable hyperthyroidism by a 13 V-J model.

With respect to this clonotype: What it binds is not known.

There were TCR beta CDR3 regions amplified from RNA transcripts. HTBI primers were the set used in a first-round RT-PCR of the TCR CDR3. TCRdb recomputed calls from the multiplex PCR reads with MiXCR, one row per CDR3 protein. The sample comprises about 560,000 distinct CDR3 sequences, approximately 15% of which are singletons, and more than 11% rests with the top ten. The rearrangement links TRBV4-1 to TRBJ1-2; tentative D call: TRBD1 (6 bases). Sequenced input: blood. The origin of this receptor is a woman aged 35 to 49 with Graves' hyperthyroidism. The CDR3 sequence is CASSYTRTATDYGYTF. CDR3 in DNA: TGCGCCAGCAGCTACACCCGGACAGCGACAGACTATGGCTACACCTTC.